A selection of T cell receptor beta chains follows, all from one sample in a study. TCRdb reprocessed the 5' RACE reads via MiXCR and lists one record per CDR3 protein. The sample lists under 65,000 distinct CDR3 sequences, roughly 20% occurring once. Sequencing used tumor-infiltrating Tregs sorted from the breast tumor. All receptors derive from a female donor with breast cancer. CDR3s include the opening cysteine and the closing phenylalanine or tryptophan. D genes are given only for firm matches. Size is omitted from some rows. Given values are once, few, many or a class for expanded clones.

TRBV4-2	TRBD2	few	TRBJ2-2	TGTGCCAGCAGCCAATCCCCACTAGGGACTAGTATTTCCGGGGAGCTGTTTTTT	CASSQSPLGTSISGELFF
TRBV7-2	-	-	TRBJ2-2	TGTGCCAGCAGCTTATTTGGAGGGGTCAACACCGGGGAGCTGTTTTTT	CASSLFGGVNTGELFF
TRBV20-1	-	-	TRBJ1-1	TGCAGTGCTCTCTGGAACACTGGAGCTTTCTTT	CSALWNTGAFF
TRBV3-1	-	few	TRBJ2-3	TGTGCCAGCAGCCCGACGCCAACTAGCACAGATACGCAGTATTTT	CASSPTPTSTDTQYF
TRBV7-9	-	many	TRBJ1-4	TGTGCCAGCAGCTCAAGACAGGCTAATGAAAAACTGTTTTTT	CASSSRQANEKLFF
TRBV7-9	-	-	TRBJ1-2	TGTGCCAGCAGCCCAGTAGGGTATGGCTACACCTTC	CASSPVGYGYTF
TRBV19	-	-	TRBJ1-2	TGTGCCAGTACGAGGGCGACCGGGACGGCATCTAACTATGGCTACACCTTC	CASTRATGTASNYGYTF
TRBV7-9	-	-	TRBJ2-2	TGTGCCAGCAGCCCCGACCGGGGGATCAACCTCGGGGAGCTGTTTTTT	CASSPDRGINLGELFF
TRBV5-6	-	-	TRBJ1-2	TGTGCCAGCAGCGGGGGGCCCTATGGCTACACCTTC	CASSGGPYGYTF
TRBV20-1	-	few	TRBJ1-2	TGCAGTGCTAGAGATACCGGAGGCTATGGCTACACCTTC	CSARDTGGYGYTF
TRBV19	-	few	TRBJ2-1	TGTGCCAGTAGTAGAAGCGGATACTGGCAAAATGAGCAGTTCTTC	CASSRSGYWQNEQFF
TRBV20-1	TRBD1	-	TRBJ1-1	TGCAGAGCGGAACAGGGGTTTAAAGCTTTCTTT	CRAEQGFKAFF
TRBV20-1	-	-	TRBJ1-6	TGCAGTGCTAGGCGGCAGGGGTATAATTCACCCCTCCACTTT	CSARRQGYNSPLHF
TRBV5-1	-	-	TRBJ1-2	TGCGCCAGCAGCTTGGACCTGGGCGGTGGAGACTATGGCTACACCTTC	CASSLDLGGGDYGYTF
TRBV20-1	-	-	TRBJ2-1	TGCAGTGCTGAATCAGGGAGCTTAGTGCAGTTCTTC	CSAESGSLVQFF
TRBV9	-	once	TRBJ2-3	TGTGCCAGCAGCGTATACGGGGATACGCAGTATTTT	CASSVYGDTQYF
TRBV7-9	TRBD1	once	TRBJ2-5	TGTGCCAGCAACCAGGGGACAGCCCAAGAGACCCAGTACTTC	CASNQGTAQETQYF
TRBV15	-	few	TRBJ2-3	TGTGCCACCAGCAGAGATCCTACTCACCGGGACTTTTCAGATACGCAGTATTTT	CATSRDPTHRDFSDTQYF
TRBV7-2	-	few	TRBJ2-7	TGTGCCAGCAGCTTAGCCCCAGGGAGCTACGAGCAGTACTTC	CASSLAPGSYEQYF
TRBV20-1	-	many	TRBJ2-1	TGCAGTGCTAGTGTGGCGGAGAATGAGCAGTTCTTC	CSASVAENEQFF
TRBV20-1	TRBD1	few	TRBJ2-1	TGCAGTGCTAGGGGGACAGGGATGGATGAGCAGTTCTTC	CSARGTGMDEQFF
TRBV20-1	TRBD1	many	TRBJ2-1	TGCAGTGCAACAGGGGGGACAAGTCCCTTCGGTGAGCAGTTCTTC	CSATGGTSPFGEQFF
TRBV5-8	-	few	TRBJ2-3	TGTGCCAGCAGCTTGCGACAGACAGATACGCAGTATTTT	CASSLRQTDTQYF
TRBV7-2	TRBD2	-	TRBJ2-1	TGTGCCAGCAGCTTAGCGGGACTAGTCCATGAGCAGTTCTTC	CASSLAGLVHEQFF
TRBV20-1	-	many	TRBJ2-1	TGCAGTGCAGGGCCCAGGGCGGGCAATGAGCAGTTCTTC	CSAGPRAGNEQFF
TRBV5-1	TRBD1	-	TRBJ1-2	TGCGCCAGCAGTTATGATGGGACAGGCTATGGCTACACCTTC	CASSYDGTGYGYTF
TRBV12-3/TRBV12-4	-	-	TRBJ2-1	TGTGCCAGCAGTTTAATTTTAAAGTTGAGCGGATCTTACAATGAGCAGTTCTTC	CASSLILKLSGSYNEQFF
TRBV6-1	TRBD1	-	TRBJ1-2	TGTGCCAGCAGGTACACCGGGACAGGGGTTCCACTTTCGCACTTC	CASRYTGTGVPLSHF
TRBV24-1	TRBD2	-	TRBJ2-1	TGTGCCACCAGGGCGGGAGGGCGGATCAATGAGCAGTTCTTC	CATRAGGRINEQFF
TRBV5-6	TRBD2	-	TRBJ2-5	TGTGCCAGCAGCTTTAAAGGGAGGGTGGAAGAGACCCAGTACTTC	CASSFKGRVEETQYF
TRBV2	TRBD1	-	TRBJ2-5	TGTGCCAGCAGGACAGGGTTACGCAATCAGTACTTC	CASRTGLRNQYF
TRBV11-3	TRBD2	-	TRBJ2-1	TGTGCCAGCCGTACTAGCGGACCTGGCGGTGAGCAGTTCTTC	CASRTSGPGGEQFF
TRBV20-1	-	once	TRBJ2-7	TGCAGTGCTACGGTGCCCTACGAGCAGTACTTC	CSATVPYEQYF
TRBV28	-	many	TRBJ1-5	TGTGCCAGCACCAAACAGGGTCAGCCCCAGCATTTT	CASTKQGQPQHF
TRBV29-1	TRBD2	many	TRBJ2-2	TGCAGCGTTCCTAGCGGACGGTTTTTT	CSVPSGRFF
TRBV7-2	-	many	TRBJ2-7	TGTGCCAGCAGCACACACCAGGGGCGGTACGAGCAGTACTTC	CASSTHQGRYEQYF
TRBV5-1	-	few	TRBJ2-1	TGCGCCAGCAGATTGAAGCTAGTCGAAGGCTCCTACAATGAGCAGTTCTTC	CASRLKLVEGSYNEQFF
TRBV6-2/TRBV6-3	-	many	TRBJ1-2	TGTGCCAGCAGTTACTCGTCAAGACAGTCTGGCTACACCTTC	CASSYSSRQSGYTF
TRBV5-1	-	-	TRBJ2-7	TGCGCCAGCAAGGAACAGGCTGCTGGTCGGGAGCAGTACTTC	CASKEQAAGREQYF
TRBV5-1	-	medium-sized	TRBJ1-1	TGCGCCAGCAGAATCGGGACAAGGAACGGGAACACTGAAGCTTTCTTT	CASRIGTRNGNTEAFF
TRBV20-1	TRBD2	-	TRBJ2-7	TGCAGTGCCCCTTTATCTGGCGGTTACGGCGCTAGCGGGAGTTACGAGCAGTACTTC	CSAPLSGGYGASGSYEQYF
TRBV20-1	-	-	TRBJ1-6	TGCAGTGCTTCGTCCTCGGCAGGCCCCTATAATTCACCCCTCCACTTT	CSASSSAGPYNSPLHF
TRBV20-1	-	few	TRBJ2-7	TGCAGTGCTCCCCCGGCAGGTTCCATCTCCTACGAGCAGTACTTC	CSAPPAGSISYEQYF
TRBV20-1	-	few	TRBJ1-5	TGCAGTGCTAAATTAACACCTAATCAGCCCCAGCATTTT	CSAKLTPNQPQHF
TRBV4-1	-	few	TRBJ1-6	TGCGCCAGCAGCCAAGATCCAGGGGTGCGGAATTCACCCCTCCACTTT	CASSQDPGVRNSPLHF
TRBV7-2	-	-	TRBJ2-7	TGTGCCAGCAGCTCACCGGGACGGAACACCTACGAGCAGTACTTC	CASSSPGRNTYEQYF
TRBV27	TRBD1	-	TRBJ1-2	TGTGCCAGCAGACCGCCGGGACAGGGGAGGATTCATGGCTACACCTTC	CASRPPGQGRIHGYTF
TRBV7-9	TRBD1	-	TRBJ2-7	TGTGCCAGCAGCTCCAGGGGGCCCTACGAGCAATACTTC	CASSSRGPYEQYF
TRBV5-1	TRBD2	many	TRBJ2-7	TGCGCCAGCAGGTCCGGGACTATGGCCTACGAGCAGTACTTC	CASRSGTMAYEQYF
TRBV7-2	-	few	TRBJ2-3	TGTGCCAGCAGCGTAAGACGGTCAGATACGCAGTATTTT	CASSVRRSDTQYF
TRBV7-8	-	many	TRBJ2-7	TGTGCCAGCAGCTCGGGACGCCCGTGGGACCCCAGCGAGCAGTACTTC	CASSSGRPWDPSEQYF
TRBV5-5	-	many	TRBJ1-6	TGTGCCAGCAGCTTGGAACAGCATACCGTTTCACCCCTCCACTTT	CASSLEQHTVSPLHF
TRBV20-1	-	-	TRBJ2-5	TGCAGTGCTAGAGTTCCTCGGGACTTGGGTGAGACCCAGTACTTC	CSARVPRDLGETQYF
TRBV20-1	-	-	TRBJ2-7	TGCAGTGCCAATAGGGGGAGCTCCTACGAGCAGTACTTC	CSANRGSSYEQYF
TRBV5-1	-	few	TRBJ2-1	TGCGCCAGCAGCTCATCGCTGCCGGAGCAGTTCTTC	CASSSSLPEQFF
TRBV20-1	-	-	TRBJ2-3	TGCAGTGCTAGAGAAGCGGCTAGCACAGATACGCAGTATTTT	CSAREAASTDTQYF
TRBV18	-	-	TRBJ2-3	TGTGCCAGCTCACCACAGGGGTACACAGATACGCAGTATTTT	CASSPQGYTDTQYF
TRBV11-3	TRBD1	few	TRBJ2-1	TGTGCCAGCAGTCTGACAGGGGTTTCTTACAATGAGCAGTTCTTC	CASSLTGVSYNEQFF
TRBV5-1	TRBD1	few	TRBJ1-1	TGCGCCAGCAGCCCCGAGACAGGGACCACTGAAGCTTTCTTT	CASSPETGTTEAFF
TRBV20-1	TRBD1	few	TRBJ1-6	TGCAGTGCTAGAGTGCAGGGGGCGACCTATAATTCACCCCTCCACTTT	CSARVQGATYNSPLHF